These 13 T cell receptor beta chains originate from one sample sequenced in a study of T-cell reconstitution after alpha-beta-depleted transplantation in children. Preparation of the TCRbeta library was carried out with unique molecular identifiers. TCRdb re-derived calls from the PCR reads in MiXCR, one entry per CDR3 protein. Among under 750,000 distinct CDR3 sequences listed, roughly 24% were seen once. The specimen comprised PBMCs, mostly from graft donor cells, sampled 360 days after TCRalphabeta/CD19-depleted stem cell transplant. Source of these receptors: a boy less than two years old who had a stem cell transplant for acute myeloid leukemia, so the T cells may come from the graft donor.

This clonotype was detected a few times. The chain is built from TRBV6-5 and TRBJ1-2; D not certain. The CDR3 is made up of 17 amino acids. Germline V gene sequence: CDR1 MNHEY, CDR2 SVGAGI. V lost 3 bases to trimming and J lost 4 bases, with 21 bases between them. CDR3 coding DNA: TGTGCCAGCAGTTATAGCGCCAGCAGCTTCCCGGGCTATGGCTACACCTTC. Translated, it gives CASSYSASSFPGYGYTF.

This clonotype appeared a few times. The chain couples TRBV5-1 to TRBJ2-2; TRBD1 matches 8 bases. From germline, CDR1 is SGHRS and CDR2 YFSETQ. With V trimmed by 4 bases and J by 1 base, 6 bases remained unmatched. The CDR3 totals 16 residues. In DNA form, the CDR3 reads TGCGCCAGCAGCGTGACCGGGACAGGGAACACCGGGGAGCTGTTTTTT. As protein: CASSVTGTGNTGELFF.

The genes are TRBV6-2 or TRBV6-3 and TRBJ2-1; no firm D call. Germline V gene data show CDR1 as MNHEY and CDR2 as SVGEGT. V was trimmed by 6 bases and J by 4 bases, leaving 10 bases between them. The CDR3 consists of 13 residues. CDR3 coding DNA: TGTGCCAGCAGCCCCCCCGGTTACAATGAGCAGTTCTTC. As protein: CASSPPGYNEQFF.

The V and J genes are TRBV20-1 and TRBJ2-1; TRBD1 or TRBD2 may be the D gene (5 bases each). The germline CDR1 and CDR2 sequences are DFQATT and SNEGSKA (reference sequence). This CDR3 comprises 13 residues. V lost 4 bases and J lost 4, with 11 bases in between. CDR3 bases: TGCAGTGCTAACCGGGACGAGTACAATGAGCAGTTCTTC. It encodes CSANRDEYNEQFF.

In this sample, this clonotype turned up many times. The chain uses TRBV29-1 and TRBJ1-5; no clear D. The germline CDR1 and CDR2 sequences are SQVTM and ANQGSEA. CDR3 size: 15 residues. V was trimmed by 2 bases and J by 0 bases, leaving 11 bases between them. CDR3 nucleotides: TGCAGCGTTGAACTGGCGGGCTATAGCAATCAGCCCCAGCATTTT. This sequence encodes CSVELAGYSNQPQHF.

This clonotype was counted only a few times. The V gene is TRBV6-1, the J gene TRBJ2-1, with 7 nucleotides matching TRBD1. There are 15 residues in the CDR3. The V gene's germline CDR1 is MNHNS and CDR2 SASEGT. V gave up 5 bases and J gave up 0 bases; unmatched junction bases: 4. DNA of the CDR3: TGTGCCAGCAGTACAGACAGGGCCTCCTACAATGAGCAGTTCTTC. Protein product: CASSTDRASYNEQFF.

This clonotype was observed a few times. J is TRBJ2-1 and V is TRBV25-1; 10 bases match TRBD1. The length of the CDR3 is 16 residues. Germline CDR1 is MGHDK and CDR2 is SYGVNS. V trimming: 6 bases; J trimming: 6 bases; junction bases outside the gene matches: 11. CDR3 nucleotides: TGTGCCAGCAGGACAGGGGGCTACTGGGGGGCCAATGAGCAGTTCTTC. Translating it yields CASRTGGYWGANEQFF.

The chain links TRBV7-2 to TRBJ2-5; D might be TRBD2 (6 bases). V dropped 1 base and J dropped 2 bases, with 11 bases sitting between them. The length of the CDR3 is 15 residues. The germline CDR1 and CDR2 sequences are SGHTA and FQGNSA. The CDR3 sequence is CASSLDRTTQETQYF. The CDR3 nucleotides read TGTGCCAGCAGCTTAGACCGGACTACTCAAGAGACCCAGTACTTC.

There are many counts of this clonotype. The chain links TRBV2 to TRBJ1-4, with D uncertain. Per germline, CDR1 SNHLY and CDR2 FYNNEI. The CDR3 sequence is 15 residues long. V was shortened by 0 bases and J by 8 bases, with 13 bases between the two germline ends. CDR3 sequence reads: CASSEAPRDGEKLFF. In nucleotides, the CDR3 is TGTGCCAGCAGTGAAGCCCCTAGAGATGGGGAAAAACTGTTTTTT.

This clonotype was seen at least ten times. The chain has TRBV20-1 and TRBJ1-6, with TRBD1 as a possible D gene (5 bases). This CDR3 has 14 residues. The ends were cut back, 2 bases at V and 10 bases at J, with 15 bases in the middle. Germline values: CDR1 DFQATT, CDR2 SNEGSKA (reference sequence). In DNA form, the CDR3 reads TGCAGTGCTAGAAAAACGACAGTTCAATCACCCCTCCACTTT. Residues: CSARKTTVQSPLHF.

This clonotype was seen only a few times. The rearrangement joins TRBV20-1 to TRBJ1-5; D not resolved. The CDR3 covers 15 residues. V was clipped by 1 base and J by 0 bases, with 10 bases between them. Germline CDR1 and CDR2: DFQATT and SNEGSKA (reference sequence). This CDR3 reads CSARGTGFSNQPQHF. Here the CDR3 DNA reads TGCAGTGCTAGAGGCACGGGGTTTAGCAATCAGCCCCAGCATTTT.

This chain links TRBV20-1 with TRBJ2-1; TRBD2 aligns across 7 bases. Per the germline V gene, CDR1 is DFQATT and CDR2 is SNEGSKA (reference sequence). This CDR3 region has 12 residues. The trim removed 4 bases at V and 8 bases at J, leaving 5 bases unmatched. Written as DNA, the CDR3 is TGCAGTGCTACAGGACTAGACCATGAGCAGTTCTTC. Amino acids: CSATGLDHEQFF.

This clonotype appeared a few times. In nucleotides, the CDR3 is TGTGCCAGCAGAACAGGGGGCGATAATTCACCCCTCCACTTT. Amino acids: CASRTGGDNSPLHF. The V call is TRBV6-5, the J call TRBJ1-6; TRBD1 aligns across 9 bases. The CDR3 loop spans 14 amino acids. V shed 6 bases and J 5 bases; nucleotides not matched to a gene: 2. CDR1 and CDR2 (germline): MNHEY, SVGAGI.